Following are 10 T cell receptor beta chains from one sample sequenced in a study of PD-L1 blockade in urothelial cancer (dated by TCRdb to between 2016 and 2019). Library construction relied on the immunoSEQ multiplex PCR assay. In its TCRdb copy, this immuneACCESS table keeps in-frame sequences only and misses some clones. Where compared with another copy, unresolved V genes explain less than half of these, and the others have no known cause. This sample holds roughly 40,000 clones; about 88% were observed only once. Of the sample, more than 20% falls within the top ten clones. The meaning of the sample's time point label: pretreatment peripheral blood. This material consisted of PBMCs, taken around atezolizumab (anti-PD-L1) treatment. Receptor source: a donor over 35 with urothelial cancer.

This clone was recorded once. CDR3 sequence (DNA): TGTGCCAGCCGAAGGGGGCAGGGGGAGGGCTACACCTTC. Protein product: CASRRGQGEGYTF. The chain links TRBV6-6 to TRBJ1-2; 7 nucleotides match TRBD1. The ends lost 8 bases at V and 8 bases at J; junction bases unmatched: 11. In germline, CDR1 is MNHNY, CDR2 SVGAGI (reference sequence). The CDR3 totals 13 residues.

The chain carries TRBV5-6 and TRBJ1-5; TRBD1 matches 7 bases. V was clipped by 6 bases and J by 1 base; unmatched bases: 4. Germline CDR1 reads SGHDT; CDR2 reads YYEEEE. The CDR3 extends over 14 amino acids. CDR3 sequence (DNA): TGTGCCAGCACCATGACAGGGAGCAATCAGCCCCAGCATTTT. Encoded protein: CASTMTGSNQPQHF.

The genes are TRBV6-1 and TRBJ2-3; possible D gene TRBD1, 5 bases. The V end lost 10 bases, the J end lost 1 base, and 15 bases lay between the germline ends. CDR1 MNHNS and CDR2 SASEGT come from the germline V gene. This CDR3 has 14 residues. The chain's CDR3 is CATTQGWGTDTQYF. For the CDR3, the DNA is TGTGCCACCACGCAGGGTTGGGGCACAGATACGCAGTATTTT.

The chain has TRBV15 and TRBJ1-5; D not certain. The V end lost 0 bases, the J end lost 9 bases, and 6 bases lay between the germline ends. Germline lookup yields CDR1 LNHNV and CDR2 YYDKDF (reference sequence). The length of the CDR3 is 12 residues. The CDR3 DNA is TGTGCCACCAGCAGAGATGGGCCGCCCCAGCATTTT. This translates into CATSRDGPPQHF.

The chain carries TRBV4-1 and TRBJ1-2; 8 nucleotides agree with TRBD1. In germline, CDR1 is MGHRA, CDR2 YSYEKL. This CDR3 region has 16 residues. Trimming at V came to 5 bases and at J to 4 bases, leaving 12 bases not matched to a gene. The CDR3 region is CASSATRTGRLYGYTF. The CDR3 DNA reads TGCGCCAGCAGCGCGACCAGGACAGGGCGCCTCTATGGCTACACCTTC.

This clone was counted once. CDR3 protein: CASSGRDTNTGELFF. The CDR3 DNA follows: TGTGCCAGCAGTGGCCGGGACACCAACACCGGGGAGCTGTTTTTT. The rearrangement links TRBV6-1 to TRBJ2-2, with a tentative D call TRBD1 (6 bases). In germline, CDR1 is MNHNS, CDR2 SASEGT. This CDR3 region has 15 residues. V lost 4 bases to trimming and J lost 2 bases, with 11 bases between them.

J is TRBJ1-5 and V is TRBV11-3; 12 positions agree with TRBD1. CDR1 is SGHNT and CDR2 is YENEEA in the germline V gene. There are 20 residues in the CDR3. The V gene end was trimmed by 5 bases and the J gene end by 0 bases; junction bases not matched to a gene: 14. CDR3 nucleotides: TGTGCCAGCAGCCCGGGACAGGGGGCGGCGGGGCCTTATAGCAATCAGCCCCAGCATTTT. Protein: CASSPGQGAAGPYSNQPQHF.

The chain uses TRBV4-2 and TRBJ2-7, with D possibly being TRBD1 (7 bases). The CDR3 has 15 amino acids. CDR1 and CDR2 (germline): LGHNA, YNFKEQ. Trimming took 1 base from V and 4 from J, leaving 14 bases between them. The CDR3 loop is CASSQGTAGQYEQYF. The CDR3 DNA reads as TGTGCCAGCAGCCAAGGGACGGCGGGACAGTACGAGCAGTACTTC.

This clone was detected only once. The rearrangement links TRBV7-6 to TRBJ2-2, with D perhaps TRBD1 (6 bases). Germline CDR1 and CDR2: SGHVS and FNYEAQ. The ends were cut back, 7 bases at V and 4 bases at J, with 16 bases in the middle. The CDR3 consists of 15 residues. The CDR3 coding sequence is TGTGCCAGCACCACCAGGGGCACGGGCACCGGGGAGCTGTTTTTT. It codes for CASTTRGTGTGELFF.

V and J are TRBV27 and TRBJ1-1, with TRBD1 identical over 9 bases. Germline V gives CDR1 MNHEY, CDR2 SMNVEV (reference sequence). With V trimmed by 6 bases and J by 8 bases, 10 bases remained unmatched. The CDR3 length is 14 residues. CDR3 in DNA: TGTGCCAGCAGGCGGGGACAGGGAGCCTTCGAAGCTTTCTTT. It encodes CASRRGQGAFEAFF.